These 10 T cell receptor beta chains came from one sample sequenced in a study of cytomegalovirus exposure and HLA in healthy donors. Primers for the PCR totalled 60 Vbeta and 13 Jbeta. The assay was immunoSEQ multiplex PCR, and TCRdb's table has in-frame clones only and misses some. The table records about 84,000 clones, 55% to 65% of them present only once. The specimen sequenced was PBMCs. The origin of the receptors is a woman in her forties in good health and CMV-seropositive.

The J gene is TRBJ1-2, the V gene TRBV30, with 8 bases fitting TRBD1. J gave up 8 bases and V 1 base, and 6 bases lay outside the gene matches. Germline loops: CDR1 GTSNPN, CDR2 SVGIG (reference sequence). The CDR3 contains 13 residues. The DNA for the CDR3 is TGTGCCTGGAGTGGGACAGGGTTGGGGGGCTACACCTTC. Translating it yields CAWSGTGLGGYTF.

This clone came up a few times. The chain carries TRBV10-3 and TRBJ1-5; 10 bases are shared with TRBD1. From germline, CDR1 is ENHRY and CDR2 SYGVKD. The CDR3 totals 16 residues. V trimming: 0 bases; J trimming: 6 bases; junction bases outside the gene matches: 5. The CDR3 loop is CAISESSGTGVQPQHF. CDR3 bases: TGTGCCATCAGTGAGTCCAGCGGGACAGGGGTTCAGCCCCAGCATTTT.

The chain links TRBV5-1 to TRBJ1-2; 12 bases agree with TRBD1. V lost 0 bases, J lost 7 bases, and 10 bases stayed unmatched. The CDR3 covers 17 residues. CDR1 is SGHRS, CDR2 YFSETQ, per germline. The CDR3 DNA follows: TGCGCCAGCAGCTTGGGGGGACAGGGGGCCATTGGTGGTGGCTACACCTTC. Translation: CASSLGGQGAIGGGYTF.

In this sample, this clone turned up a few times. CDR3 bases: TGCAGCGCAAGGGACACCGACACCTACGAGCAGTACTTC. Its translation is CSARDTDTYEQYF. The V and J genes are TRBV29-1 and TRBJ2-7, with a possible D match to TRBD1 (6 bases). Germline V gene sequence: CDR1 SQVTM, CDR2 ANQGSEA. CDR3 size: 13 residues. V lost 7 bases, J lost 2 bases, and 15 bases lay in between.

The chain recombines TRBV12-5 with TRBJ1-5; D gene uncertain. CDR1 LGHNT and CDR2 FRNRAP come from the germline V gene. This CDR3 has 17 amino acids. Trimming took off 0 bases at V and 3 bases at J, with 15 bases between the two ends. DNA for the CDR3: TGTGCTAGTGGTTTGGTAGTCTTCCTGAACTTCAATCAGCCCCAGCATTTT. Encoded protein: CASGLVVFLNFNQPQHF.

The CDR3 region is CASSPQGGKTEAFF. The CDR3, as DNA: TGCGCCAGCAGCCCCCAGGGGGGAAAAACTGAAGCTTTCTTT. The chain is built from TRBV5-1 and TRBJ1-1, with TRBD1 identical over 7 bases. With 4 bases clipped from V and 5 bases from J, the junction kept 8 bases outside the gene matches. CDR3 length: 14 residues. The V gene's germline CDR1 is SGHRS and CDR2 YFSETQ.

This clone was detected a few times. The rearrangement links TRBV7-2 to TRBJ2-2; possibly TRBD1 for D (5 bases). Trimming took off 5 bases at V and 8 bases at J, with 9 bases between the two ends. The CDR3 is 12 amino acids. Germline V gives CDR1 SGHTA, CDR2 FQGNSA. The CDR3 here is CASSRGIGELFF. CDR3 sequence (DNA): TGTGCCAGCAGCAGGGGTATTGGGGAGCTGTTTTTT.

This clone has a handful of counts. This chain links TRBV7-2 with TRBJ2-4; perhaps TRBD1 as D (7 bases). Germline values: CDR1 SGHTA, CDR2 FQGNSA. Trimming left V 2 bases short and J 6 bases short, with 11 bases between. This CDR3 is built from 14 residues. CDR3 region: CASSLNQGGNIQYF. The CDR3 DNA reads as TGTGCCAGCAGCTTAAATCAGGGGGGAAACATTCAGTACTTC.

The V call is TRBV10-2, the J call TRBJ2-1; tentatively, D is TRBD2 (6 bases). Germline values: CDR1 WSHSY, CDR2 SAAADI. The CDR3 sequence is 17 residues long. V lost 3 bases, J lost 2 bases, and 17 bases lay in between. The DNA for the CDR3 is TGCGCCAGCAGTGATACAAGTCGCGGGGCAGCCTACAATGAGCAGTTCTTC. Translation gives CASSDTSRGAAYNEQFF.

The chain has TRBV28 and TRBJ1-3; 9 bases are shared with TRBD1. V gave up 3 bases and J gave up 10 bases; unmatched junction bases: 10. CDR1 and CDR2 (germline): MDHEN, SYDVKM. The CDR3 sequence is 15 residues long. This CDR3 is CASSFLGQGSGTIYF. CDR3 nucleotides: TGTGCCAGCAGTTTCTTGGGACAGGGTAGTGGAACCATATATTTT. Complete variable domain (other parts from reference TRBV28 and TRBJ1-3): DVKVTQSSRYLVKRTGEKVFLECVQDMDHENMFWYRQDPGLGLRLIYFSYDVKMKEKGDIPEGYSVSREKKERFSLILESASTNQTSMYLCASSFLGQGSGTIYFGEGSWLTVV.